The source of this TCR beta chain is a study of blood T cell repertoires in COVID-19. Original processing methods: Reference gene primer amplification gave nucleated cell count estimates. The assay was immunoSEQ multiplex PCR, and TCRdb's table has in-frame clones only and misses some. The V and J calls and clone size come from that table; D and trimming were worked out from the DNA. Here the sample spans around 200,000 clones, about 81% being singletons. The CDR3 runs 11 residues. Germline V lookup: CDR1 SGHDT, CDR2 YYEEEE. V was shortened by 2 bases and J by 4 bases, with 4 bases between the two germline ends.

This clonotype originated in a man aged 40-49 years who had recovered from COVID-19. Specimen: PBMCs or T cells enriched from blood (not recorded which). V gene TRBV5-6 combines with J gene TRBJ2-7; D not resolved. The CDR3 is CASSLEYEQYF. The CDR3 DNA is TGTGCCAGCAGCTTAGAGTACGAGCAGTACTTC.